Here is one T cell receptor (beta chain) with its context. Its antigen is not identified. Researchers used the Oncomine TCR Beta short-read assay to sequence DNA from cultured CD4+ T cells. TCRdb re-derived calls from the PCR reads in MiXCR, one entry per CDR3 protein. The sample contains tens of thousands of distinct CDR3 sequences, 60% to 75% of which appear only once. This sample is part of a study of vaccination and CD4 T cells after COVID-19. Study-level information: As a positive control, some control cultures were given a CEFX pool, while others were given an HIV-1 Nef pool or no peptide.

Study results and caveats: Convalescent patients showed a median 86.3% of reactive clones that were seen only post-vaccination. SARS-CoV-2-reactive clonotype medians increased from roughly 21 to 40, not significantly.

Treatment given: roughly 11-day PBMC culture with coronavirus spike peptide pools or control peptides (ViraFEST assay). Once peptide pools had expanded antigen-specific T cells, ViraFEST sequenced TCRs. V was clipped by 0 bases and J by 10 bases, with 7 bases between them. The CDR3 is made up of 13 amino acids. Germline CDR1 is LGHNA and CDR2 is YSLEER. This clonotype was sampled from a human donor who had recovered from COVID-19. This chain joins TRBV4-3 and TRBJ1-6, with D unresolved. Sequencing used CD4+ T cells from blood, cultured in vitro. The CDR3: CASSQDRRSPLHF. As DNA, the CDR3 is TGCGCCAGCAGCCAAGATCGGAGGTCACCCCTCCACTTT.